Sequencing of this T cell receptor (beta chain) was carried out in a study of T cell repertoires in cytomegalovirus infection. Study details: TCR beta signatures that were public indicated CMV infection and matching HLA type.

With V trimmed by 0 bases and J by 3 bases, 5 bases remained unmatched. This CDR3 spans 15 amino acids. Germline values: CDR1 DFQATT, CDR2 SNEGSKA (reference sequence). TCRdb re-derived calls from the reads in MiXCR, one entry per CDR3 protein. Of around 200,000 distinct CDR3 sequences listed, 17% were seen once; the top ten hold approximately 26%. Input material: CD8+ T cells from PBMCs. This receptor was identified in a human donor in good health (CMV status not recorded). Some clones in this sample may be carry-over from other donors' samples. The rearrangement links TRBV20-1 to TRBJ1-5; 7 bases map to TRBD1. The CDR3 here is CSARDRGADNQPQHF. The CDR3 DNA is TGCAGTGCTAGAGACAGGGGGGCGGACAATCAGCCCCAGCATTTT.